Included here is one T cell receptor (beta chain) sequence, with context. This entry belongs to a study of blood T cells in healthy people across ages. Next came a second PCR, run for about 6 to 11 cycles, which used a sample-barcoded 5' primer along with a J-beta primer mix. TCRdb processed the 5' RACE reads anew with MiXCR; each CDR3 protein has one entry. The sample has some 1.6 million distinct CDR3 sequences; roughly 30% are singletons. The V gene end was trimmed by 7 bases and the J gene end by 4 bases; junction bases not matched to a gene: 12. Germline lookup yields CDR1 SGHTA and CDR2 FQGNSA. This CDR3 comprises 16 residues.

This receptor was obtained from a woman aged 30 to 39 in good health. Source material: blood. The chain has TRBV7-2 and TRBJ2-5, with TRBD2 matching over 10 bases. CDR3 nucleotide sequence: TGTGCCAGCAACCAAAATAGCGGGGGGACCCTAGAGACCCAGTACTTC. Protein: CASNQNSGGTLETQYF.